This TCR beta chain was profiled in a study of CD8 T cells in Susac syndrome. Study-level information: Among the Susac syndrome patients sequenced, about 6 had active disease and about 8 were in remission. Overall study results and limits: The CD4+ T cell repertoires in Susac syndrome did not show any clonal expansion.

For this clonotype: No antigen is known for it.

Germline-derived CDR1 and CDR2 are DFQATT and SNEGSKA (reference sequence). CDR3 length: 15 residues. V shed 3 bases, J shed 8 bases, and the junction held 9 bases outside the gene matches. Random hexamers were used to reverse transcribe roughly 0.45 to 1 ug of RNA. Amplification of TCR beta CDR3 across 54 Vbeta and 13 Jbeta was performed with immunoSEQ multiplex PCR. TCRdb redid the calling of the immunoSEQ multiplex PCR reads with MiXCR, one entry per CDR3 protein. This sample carries 74,000 or so distinct CDR3 sequences, 85% to 95% of them seen once, and the ten largest clones take around 0.57%. Material: CD4+ T cells from PBMCs. The chain recombines TRBV20-1 with TRBJ1-6, with 8 bases aligning to TRBD1. The source of this sequence is a human donor with Susac syndrome. This CDR3 is CSARGTGLADSPLHF. In nucleotides, the CDR3 is TGCAGTGCTAGGGGGACAGGCTTGGCAGATTCACCCCTCCACTTT.